These 15 T cell receptor beta chains originate from one sample sequenced in a study of blood T cells in healthy people across ages. Through a sample-barcoded 5' primer and a J-beta primer mix, a second PCR was run for roughly 7 to 11 cycles. A single record per CDR3 protein comes from TCRdb applying MiXCR to the 5' RACE reads. The sample lists around 800,000 distinct CDR3 sequences, 46% occurring once. Sequenced material: blood. These receptors all stem from an elderly man in good health.

The rearrangement links TRBV5-1 to TRBJ1-2; unclear D gene. CDR1 SGHRS and CDR2 YFSETQ come from the germline V gene. This CDR3 is built from 14 residues. Deletions cut 5 bases from V and 8 bases from J, with 19 bases between. The CDR3 loop is CASRRTGSFIGYTF. Written as DNA, the CDR3 is TGCGCCAGCAGACGAACGGGATCCTTTATAGGCTACACCTTC.

This chain links TRBV7-2 with TRBJ2-5; 9 bases match TRBD2. Germline V gene lookup returns CDR1 SGHTA and CDR2 FQGNSA. The CDR3 runs to 15 residues. Losses at the gene ends were 5 bases for V and 4 bases for J; bases not matched to a gene: 8. In DNA form, the CDR3 reads TGTGCCAGCAGCACACGGCGGGGGGGCGCAGAGACCCAGTACTTC. Its protein is CASSTRRGGAETQYF.

The J gene is TRBJ1-5, the V gene TRBV12-3 or TRBV12-4; D perhaps matches TRBD1 (5 bases). The CDR3 loop spans 16 amino acids. Trimming removed 5 bases at V and 1 base at J, with 15 bases between. The CDR3 sequence is CASSQEGRLSNQPQHF. The CDR3 DNA is TGTGCCAGCAGTCAAGAGGGACGGTTGAGCAATCAGCCCCAGCATTTT.

This clonotype was counted a few times. V and J are TRBV6-6 and TRBJ2-5; 9 bases align to TRBD2. Germline-derived CDR1 and CDR2 are MNHNY and SVGAGI (reference sequence). Trimming took 5 bases from V and 5 from J; bases not matched to a gene: 9. The CDR3 is made up of 15 amino acids. The CDR3 loop is CASSPIAGVVETQYF. The CDR3 DNA reads TGTGCCAGCAGTCCCATAGCGGGAGTTGTGGAGACCCAGTACTTC.

This clonotype was seen a few times. The genes are TRBV19 and TRBJ2-5; the D is unclear. The CDR3 has 14 amino acids. Trimming pared 4 bases from V and 0 bases from J, leaving 9 bases between. In germline, CDR1 is LNHDA, CDR2 SQIVND (reference sequence). CDR3 residues: CASSTTLYQETQYF. CDR3 bases: TGTGCCAGTAGTACGACACTGTACCAAGAGACCCAGTACTTC.

CDR3 bases: TGTGCCAGCAGCTTAAATGTCGGGGGAGGCGCAGATACGCAGTATTTT. It encodes CASSLNVGGGADTQYF. The chain uses TRBV7-2 and TRBJ2-3, with a possible D match to TRBD2 (6 bases). Trimming cost V 2 bases and J 4 bases, with 16 bases left between them. The germline V gene encodes CDR1 SGHTA and CDR2 FQGNSA. The CDR3 has 16 amino acids. Variable domain in full (rest from reference TRBV7-2 and TRBJ2-3): GAGVSQSPSNKVTEKGKDVELRCDPISGHTALYWYRQSLGQGLEFLIYFQGNSAPDKSGLPSDRFSAERTGGSVSTLTIQRTQQEDSAVYLCASSLNVGGGADTQYFGPGTRLTVL.

In its sample, this clonotype was seen once. Given a much more abundant clone one base away, this may be a read error. The chain combines TRBV5-8 with TRBJ2-3, with TRBD2 matching 10 bases. Germline V lookup: CDR1 SGHTS, CDR2 YDEGEE. This CDR3 contains 15 residues. The V gene end was trimmed by 4 bases and the J gene end by 4 bases; junction bases not matched to a gene: 6. The CDR3 region has the DNA TGTGCCAGCAGCCTGGGACTAGCGAGCGCAGATACGCAGTATTTT. Its protein is CASSLGLASADTQYF.

This clonotype has a count of ten or more. The chain joins TRBV29-1 to TRBJ2-1; 8 nucleotides line up with TRBD1. Germline trimming cut 3 bases from V and 7 bases from J; bases unmatched to any gene: 5. The CDR3 has 13 amino acids. Germline assignment: CDR1 SQVTM and CDR2 ANQGSEA. The DNA of the CDR3 is TGCAGCGTTGAGGCAGGGGGCTGGAATGAGCAGTTCTTC. It yields the protein CSVEAGGWNEQFF.

Written as DNA, the CDR3 is TGTGCCATCATGGCTTCGGACAGCCTTGAGCAGTTCTTC. It yields the protein CAIMASDSLEQFF. This chain connects TRBV10-3 to TRBJ2-1; tentative D call: TRBD1 (6 bases). Deletions cut 7 bases from V and 9 bases from J, with 16 bases between. Germline-derived CDR1 and CDR2 are ENHRY and SYGVKD. The CDR3 has 13 amino acids.

About this clonotype: Just one base apart from a much larger clone, this may be a read error. J is TRBJ2-1 and V is TRBV11-3; D possibly matches TRBD1 or TRBD2 (7 bases each). CDR3 length: 13 amino acids. Looked up from germline, CDR1 is SGHNT and CDR2 is YENEEA. V lost 7 bases to trimming and J lost 15 bases, with 22 bases between them. In nucleotides, the CDR3 is TGTGCCAGCAACGTAGATCAGGGAGGGGGCCTGTTCTTC. Translating gives CASNVDQGGGLFF.

This clonotype was detected many times. The CDR3 reads CSAGPGQGKYEQYF. CDR3 sequence (DNA): TGCAGTGCTGGGCCGGGACAGGGAAAATACGAGCAGTACTTC. The gene calls are TRBV20-1 and TRBJ2-7, with TRBD1 matching over 9 bases. V was pared by 5 bases and J by 4 bases, with 9 bases of the junction left unmatched. This CDR3 region has 14 residues. Germline V CDR1 and CDR2: DFQATT, SNEGSKA (reference sequence).

V gene TRBV7-2 combines with J gene TRBJ1-4; unclear D gene. Looked up from germline, CDR1 is SGHTA and CDR2 is FQGNSA. V shed 6 bases and J shed 0 bases, with 17 bases lying between them. This CDR3 is 17 amino acids long. CDR3 DNA: TGTGCCAGCAGTGATGGAATAGGCACTGCAACTAATGAAAAACTGTTTTTT. Amino acids: CASSDGIGTATNEKLFF.

The chain employs TRBV20-1 and TRBJ2-5; D is unresolved. Germline V gene lookup returns CDR1 DFQATT and CDR2 SNEGSKA (reference sequence). CDR3 length: 14 amino acids. V was shortened by 6 bases and J by 11 bases, with 25 bases between the two germline ends. The CDR3 DNA reads as TGCAGTGCCCGAGTGGCGGCGATGAACAATGAGCAGTACTTC. Translating it yields CSARVAAMNNEQYF.

V usage is TRBV18 and J usage is TRBJ1-6; 7 nucleotides line up with TRBD1. Germline CDR1 reads KGHSH; CDR2 reads LQKENI. The CDR3 is 18 amino acids. Losses at the gene ends were 4 bases for V and 0 bases for J; bases not matched to a gene: 9. In DNA form, the CDR3 reads TGTGCCAGCTCACAATGGACAGGTGGAAGCTCCTATAATTCACCCCTCCACTTT. It translates to CASSQWTGGSSYNSPLHF.

The chain recombines TRBV27 with TRBJ2-1; 10 positions match TRBD2. Germline V gene sequence: CDR1 MNHEY, CDR2 SMNVEV (reference sequence). The CDR3 is 15 amino acids. V was pared by 5 bases and J by 9 bases, with 10 bases of the junction left unmatched. The CDR3 DNA sequence: TGTGCCAGCAGTCTACTAGCGGGAAGTTTGAGTGAGCAGTTCTTC. Protein: CASSLLAGSLSEQFF.